These 27 T cell receptor beta chains were sequenced from one sample in a study of regulatory T cells in long-lasting Graves disease. TCR beta libraries were built with iRepertoire HTBI primers and Arm-PCR of CDR3 regions. TCRdb processed the multiplex PCR reads anew with MiXCR; each CDR3 protein has one entry. The data hold approximately 230,000 distinct CDR3 sequences, with around 18% observed a single time. Time point described: newly diagnosed GD, antithyroid drugs for less than 3 months. Construction of the TCR library relied on RNA isolated from PBMCs. Specimen: peripheral blood mononuclear cells (PBMCs), collected at new diagnosis, from a patient treated with antithyroid drugs. The receptors stem from a female donor with Graves disease.

Many counts were recorded for this clonotype. The chain uses TRBV7-3 and TRBJ2-2; the D gene is possibly TRBD1 (7 bases). The V and J ends lost 5 bases and 2 bases respectively, with 15 bases between them. This CDR3 has 16 residues. From germline, CDR1 is SGHTA and CDR2 FQGTGA. CDR3 sequence: CASSRRGTVNTGELFF. The CDR3 coding sequence is TGTGCCAGCAGCCGCCGCGGGACAGTTAACACCGGGGAGCTGTTTTTT.

This clonotype was observed a handful of times. The chain employs TRBV19 and TRBJ2-7, with 8 bases lining up with TRBD2. The CDR3 runs 14 residues. Per the germline V gene, CDR1 is LNHDA and CDR2 is SQIVND (reference sequence). After removal of 3 bases from V and 6 bases from J, the junction contained 7 bases not matched to a gene. The CDR3 loop is CASSISREVLEQYF. CDR3 coding DNA: TGTGCCAGTAGTATTTCGCGGGAGGTTCTCGAGCAGTACTTC. Filled out from reference TRBV19 and TRBJ2-7, the complete variable domain reads DGGITQSPKYLFRKEGQNVTLSCEQNLNHDAMYWYRQDPGQGLRLIYYSQIVNDFQKGDIAEGYSVSREKKESFPLTVTSAQKNPTAFYLCASSISREVLEQYFGPGTRLTVT.

This clonotype occurred once. Just one base apart from a much larger clone, this may be a read error. The conserved phenylalanine or tryptophan is not found at the CDR3 terminus, so this likely reflects a read error. The V call is TRBV6-5, the J call TRBJ2-1, with 9 positions matching TRBD2. Germline V gives CDR1 MNHEY, CDR2 SVGAGI. The CDR3 consists of 20 residues. After removal of 3 bases from V and 8 bases from J, the junction contained 23 bases not matched to a gene. The CDR3 DNA reads TGTGCCAGCAGTTATAAGCCGTGGACAGAGAGTAGCGGGAGCGAATATGAGCAGTTCGTC. It specifies CASSYKPWTESSGSEYEQFV.

This clonotype has a count of ten or more. CDR3 sequence: CASSPRTGGNQPQHF. CDR3 nucleotide sequence: TGTGCCAGCAGCCCCCGGACAGGGGGGAATCAGCCCCAGCATTTT. The chain carries TRBV7-8 and TRBJ1-5; 10 nucleotides agree with TRBD1. From germline, CDR1 is SGHVS and CDR2 FQNEAQ. V trimming: 5 bases; J trimming: 4 bases; junction bases outside the gene matches: 5. The CDR3 contains 15 residues.

This clonotype has at least ten counts. The V and J genes are TRBV29-1 and TRBJ2-5; maybe TRBD1 (6 bases). CDR3 length: 14 amino acids. Germline loops: CDR1 SQVTM, CDR2 ANQGSEA. V lost 6 bases to trimming and J lost 5 bases, with 19 bases between them. The CDR3 sequence is CSVEGVFGSETQYF. The DNA for the CDR3 is TGCAGCGTAGAGGGGGTTTTCGGTAGCGAGACCCAGTACTTC.

The chain joins TRBV20-1 to TRBJ2-1, with 15 bases fitting TRBD2. This CDR3 spans 15 amino acids. Unmatched junction bases numbered 3, after V lost 2 bases and J lost 7 bases. Germline V gene sequence: CDR1 DFQATT, CDR2 SNEGSKA (reference sequence). This chain's CDR3 is CSARSGTSGRNEQFF. DNA for the CDR3: TGCAGTGCTAGATCCGGGACTAGCGGGAGGAATGAGCAGTTCTTC.

A note on this clonotype: Only one base separates this from a far larger clonotype, so it likely reflects a read error. The rearrangement joins TRBV27 to TRBJ2-1; TRBD2 agrees at 13 bases. This CDR3 is built from 16 residues. V lost 2 bases, J lost 10 bases, and 8 bases stayed unmatched. Germline CDR1 reads MNHEY; CDR2 reads SMNVEV (reference sequence). The chain's CDR3 is CASSLRSLAGGNEQFF. The CDR3 nucleotides are TGTGCCAGCAGTTTAAGGTCACTAGCGGGGGGGAACGAGCAGTTCTTC.

The chain combines TRBV4-3 with TRBJ2-4; TRBD1 aligns across 12 bases. The CDR3 spans 19 residues. In germline, CDR1 is LGHNA, CDR2 YSLEER. J was trimmed by 0 bases and V by 2 bases; bases with no gene match: 8. The CDR3 coding sequence is TGCGCCAGCAGCCAAAAATCCGGGACAGGGGGCGCAGCCAAAAACATTCAGTACTTC. Encoded protein: CASSQKSGTGGAAKNIQYF.

Ten or more counts support this clonotype. This chain uses TRBV9 with TRBJ2-3, with D possibly being TRBD1 (5 bases). The CDR3 has 14 residues. Germline CDR1 SGDLS, CDR2 YYNGEE. With 0 bases removed from V and 6 bases from J, the gap between germline ends came to 11 bases. The CDR3 is CASSVESRADTQYF. DNA for the CDR3: TGTGCCAGCAGCGTAGAAAGCAGGGCTGATACGCAGTATTTT.

This clonotype was counted only a few times. V gene TRBV24-1 combines with J gene TRBJ2-7; D may be TRBD1 (6 bases). Germline CDR1 is KGHDR and CDR2 is SFDVKD. Trimming removed 12 bases at V and 0 bases at J, with 20 bases between. The CDR3 sequence is 15 residues long. The DNA for the CDR3 is TGTGCCGCCAATGACGGGACGGGACACTCCTACGAGCAGTACTTC. This gives the protein CAANDGTGHSYEQYF.

The sample holds many counts of this clonotype. The rearrangement links TRBV18 to TRBJ1-1, with D hard to call. Germline V gene data show CDR1 as KGHSH and CDR2 as LQKENI. The CDR3 is 17 residues long. Trimming shortened V by 3 bases and J by 7 bases, and 24 bases separated the two germline ends. In nucleotides, the CDR3 is TGTGCCAGCTCACCCAGACCGGAGTTCGGTTGGAATAATGAAGCTTTCTTT. Residues: CASSPRPEFGWNNEAFF.

Concerning this clonotype: A much larger clone sits a single nucleotide away, making a read error possible. This rearrangement joins TRBV27 to TRBJ1-5; D is undetermined. With 2 bases removed from V and 8 bases from J, the gap between germline ends came to 10 bases. CDR1 is MNHEY and CDR2 is SMNVEV in the germline V gene (reference sequence). The CDR3 contains 13 residues. The CDR3 region has the DNA TGTGCCAGCAGTTTAGGCGATTTAAAGCCCCAGCATTTT. It yields the protein CASSLGDLKPQHF.

This clonotype was found many times. The V call is TRBV12-3 or TRBV12-4, the J call TRBJ2-2, with a weak D call TRBD2 (5 bases). The CDR3 consists of 14 residues. Trimming removed 2 bases from V and 7 bases from J, with 11 bases in between. CDR3 region: CASSLMDGNGELFF. The CDR3 DNA is TGTGCCAGCAGTTTAATGGACGGGAACGGGGAGCTGTTTTTT.

The count of this clonotype is one. This chain joins TRBV28 and TRBJ2-1; 14 positions match TRBD2. The trim removed 5 bases at V and 16 bases at J, leaving 4 bases unmatched. This CDR3 has 12 amino acids. Germline loops: CDR1 MDHEN, CDR2 SYDVKM. This CDR3 is CASSPGTSGRFF. In DNA, the CDR3 is TGTGCCAGCAGTCCCGGGACTAGCGGGAGATTCTTC.

About this clonotype itself: The junction departs from the called germline gene at one end, perhaps through a read error. V gene TRBV2 combines with J gene TRBJ2-3, with a weak D call TRBD1 (6 bases). The CDR3 has 13 residues. Germline CDR1 reads SNHLY; CDR2 reads FYNNEI. CDR3: CACSVQGTDTQYF. CDR3 nucleotides: TGTGCCTGCAGTGTACAGGGAACAGATACGCAGTATTTT.

This clonotype was recorded at least ten times. The genes are TRBV30 and TRBJ1-2; no clear D gene. The V gene's germline CDR1 is GTSNPN and CDR2 SVGIG (reference sequence). This CDR3 is built from 15 residues. Trimming removed 0 bases from V and 0 bases from J, with 11 bases in between. The CDR3 spells CAWSVSRMANYGYTF. CDR3 nucleotides: TGTGCCTGGAGTGTATCAAGGATGGCTAACTATGGCTACACCTTC. The whole variable domain, filled in from reference TRBV30 and TRBJ1-2, reads SQTIHQWPATLVQPVGSPLSLECTVEGTSNPNLYWYRQAAGRGLQLLFYSVGIGQISSEVPQNLSASRPQDRQFILSSKKLLLSDSGFYLCAWSVSRMANYGYTFGSGTRLTVV.

This clonotype was recorded many times. The chain links TRBV24-1 to TRBJ2-7; tentatively, D is TRBD1 or TRBD2 (5 bases each). CDR3 length: 14 amino acids. The germline V and J ends were trimmed by 4 bases and 4 bases, with 13 bases remaining between them. Germline values: CDR1 KGHDR, CDR2 SFDVKD. The CDR3 DNA reads as TGTGCCACCAGTGAGGGGGAGCCTACTTACGAGCAGTACTTC. Translated, it gives CATSEGEPTYEQYF.

The chain carries TRBV6-2 or TRBV6-3 and TRBJ2-5; D gene ambiguous. The germline V and J ends were trimmed by 7 bases and 5 bases, with 20 bases remaining between them. Germline-derived CDR1 and CDR2 are MNHEY and SVGEGT. This CDR3 contains 15 residues. This CDR3 reads CASTWPGVLGETQYF. DNA for the CDR3: TGTGCCAGCACCTGGCCGGGCGTGTTAGGGGAGACCCAGTACTTC.

This clonotype has ten or more counts. CDR3: CASSATSGVDNEQFF. Written as DNA, the CDR3 is TGTGCCAGCAGTGCTACTAGCGGGGTTGACAATGAGCAGTTCTTC. The chain couples TRBV28 to TRBJ2-1; 10 bases fit TRBD2. Germline trimming cut 5 bases from V and 5 bases from J; bases unmatched to any gene: 6. Germline V lookup: CDR1 MDHEN, CDR2 SYDVKM. The CDR3 spans 15 residues.

CDR3 sequence: CSALLDSGISYNEQFF. In DNA form, the CDR3 reads TGCAGTGCTCTCCTCGATAGCGGGATCTCCTACAATGAGCAGTTCTTC. The rearrangement joins TRBV20-1 to TRBJ2-1, with 8 bases fitting TRBD2. Germline assignment: CDR1 DFQATT and CDR2 SNEGSKA (reference sequence). With 5 bases clipped from V and 0 bases from J, the junction kept 9 bases outside the gene matches. The CDR3 has 16 residues.

This clonotype was seen at least ten times. The chain joins TRBV15 to TRBJ1-2; a weak D match, TRBD1 (5 bases). Germline loops: CDR1 LNHNV, CDR2 YYDKDF (reference sequence). The V and J ends lost 5 bases and 4 bases respectively, with 8 bases between them. This CDR3 is 12 amino acids long. For the CDR3, the DNA is TGTGCCACCAGCGAGGGGACCTATGGCTACACCTTC. Amino acid sequence: CATSEGTYGYTF.

This clonotype occurred many times. The V call is TRBV19, the J call TRBJ1-1; tentative D call: TRBD1 (5 bases). Germline V gene data show CDR1 as LNHDA and CDR2 as SQIVND (reference sequence). The CDR3 extends over 16 amino acids. V lost 6 bases, J lost 4 bases, and 21 bases lay in between. The CDR3 is CASRTSPGGGVTEAFF. The CDR3 coding sequence is TGTGCCAGTAGAACCAGCCCCGGGGGTGGTGTCACTGAAGCTTTCTTT.

This clonotype came up many times. The chain links TRBV10-1 to TRBJ1-1, with 7 bases lining up with TRBD1. J lost 7 bases, V lost 3 bases, and 8 bases had no gene match. There are 14 residues in the CDR3. From germline, CDR1 is WNHNN and CDR2 SYGVQD (reference sequence). CDR3 in DNA: TGCGCCAGCAGTGAAGGGGGCGGTGGGGATGAAGCTTTCTTT. It specifies CASSEGGGGDEAFF.

With respect to this clonotype: Since a far larger clone is one base different, this is likely a read error. The chain couples TRBV11-2 to TRBJ2-1, with a weak D call TRBD2 (6 bases). The J call is uncertain, as TRBJ2-5 better fits the DNA end. The length of the CDR3 is 14 residues. The germline V gene encodes CDR1 SGHAT and CDR2 FQNNGV. Written as DNA, the CDR3 is TGTGCCAGCACCCCTCTCGGGGGTCGCGGGGCCCAGTACTTC. It translates to CASTPLGGRGAQYF.

The table lists this clonotype with a few counts. The rearrangement joins TRBV20-1 to TRBJ2-2; the D is unclear. CDR1 and CDR2 (germline): DFQATT, SNEGSKA (reference sequence). The CDR3 covers 16 residues. Trimming removed 1 base at V and 1 base at J, with 13 bases between. CDR3 sequence: CSARGTERGNTGELFF. The CDR3 DNA follows: TGCAGTGCTAGAGGGACCGAGCGAGGGAACACCGGGGAGCTGTTTTTT.

This clonotype has more than one count but fewer than ten. This may be a read error, as it is one base from a much larger clone. Because the CDR3 is missing its conserved closing phenylalanine or tryptophan, this is likely a read error. The V call is TRBV6-2 or TRBV6-3, the J call TRBJ2-5; 10 bases agree with TRBD1. Germline V gives CDR1 MNHEY, CDR2 SVGEGT. The CDR3 totals 14 residues. V gave up 6 bases and J gave up 5 bases; unmatched junction bases: 6. DNA for the CDR3: TGTGCCAGCAGAACCGACAGGGGGCTTGAGACCCAGTACCTC. Its translation: CASRTDRGLETQYL.

For this clonotype: A far larger clone is one base from this, pointing to a likely read error. The rearrangement links TRBV3-1 to TRBJ2-4, with no clear D. The end of the DNA aligns better with TRBJ2-5, so the J call may be wrong. The CDR3 has 12 amino acids. CDR1 and CDR2 from the germline V gene are LGHDT and YNNKEL (reference sequence). CDR3 sequence: CAISPSLWTQYF. CDR3 sequence (DNA): TGTGCCATCAGCCCTTCTCTGTGGACCCAGTACTTC.